The entry below gives a single TCR beta chain sequence along with its context. The data derive from a study of blood T cell repertoires in COVID-19. Whole-study context: Acute and convalescent COVID-19 samples came from the United States, Italy and Spain. The cDNA or gDNA used as material had been derived from T cells, B-cell-depleted T cells, or PBMCs.

Original data processing: Nucleated cell counts were estimated from reference gene primer amplification. This table comes from immunoSEQ multiplex PCR, and its TCRdb copy is limited to in-frame clones, with some not included. V and J calls and clone size follow that table, whereas D and trimming were derived from the DNA. The table shows 60,000 or so clones, with 75% to 90% occurring only once. The germline gives CDR1 ENHRY, CDR2 SYGVKD. This CDR3 has 14 amino acids. J lost 0 bases, V lost 8 bases, and 4 bases had no gene match. This TCR was recovered from a man aged 80 or over with acute or convalescent COVID-19. The genes are TRBV10-3 and TRBJ1-3; 7 bases align to TRBD1. The material sequenced was peripheral blood. In DNA form, the CDR3 reads TGTGCCATCGGGGACAGCTTCTCTGGAAACACCATATATTTT. It translates to CAIGDSFSGNTIYF.